Listed here are 7 T cell receptor beta chains from one sample, sequenced in a study of neurological immune-mediated disorders. TCRdb re-derived calls from the 5' RACE reads in MiXCR, one entry per CDR3 protein. This repertoire shows about 66,000 distinct CDR3 sequences, roughly 3.2% found once; its top ten account for around 3.8%. The sequenced material came from PBMCs. The receptors here all came from a man aged 40-50 years with multiple sclerosis.

This clonotype occurred many times. V gene TRBV10-3 combines with J gene TRBJ1-2; tentatively, D is TRBD1 (6 bases). Germline loops: CDR1 ENHRY, CDR2 SYGVKD. The V and J ends lost 0 bases and 6 bases respectively, with 8 bases between them. The CDR3 is made up of 13 amino acids. The CDR3, as DNA: TGTGCCATCAGTGAGTCGGCAGGGGATGGCTACACCTTC. It yields the protein CAISESAGDGYTF.

In its sample, this clonotype was seen many times. The chain combines TRBV5-1 with TRBJ1-1; TRBD1 aligns across 7 bases. The germline V gene encodes CDR1 SGHRS and CDR2 YFSETQ. This CDR3 is 15 amino acids long. The V gene end was trimmed by 1 base and the J gene end by 5 bases; junction bases not matched to a gene: 8. CDR3 loop: CASSLWGGGHTEAFF. In nucleotides, the CDR3 is TGCGCCAGCAGCTTGTGGGGAGGGGGCCATACTGAAGCTTTCTTT.

This clonotype showed up many times. The rearrangement uses TRBV7-3 and TRBJ2-2; the D gene is possibly TRBD2 (7 bases). The V end was cut by 5 bases, the J end by 1 base, with 14 bases between. Looked up from germline, CDR1 is SGHTA and CDR2 is FQGTGA. The CDR3 sequence is 16 residues long. DNA for the CDR3: TGTGCCAGCAGCCCAAGGGGGACTATGAACACCGGGGAGCTGTTTTTT. Protein product: CASSPRGTMNTGELFF.

This clonotype was seen ten or more times. J is TRBJ2-6 and V is TRBV20-1; a weak D match, TRBD2 (6 bases). The V end was cut by 3 bases, the J end by 2 bases, with 14 bases between. The CDR3 contains 16 residues. Germline CDR1 and CDR2: DFQATT and SNEGSKA (reference sequence). The CDR3 loop is CSASPVGGTGANVLTF. The CDR3 DNA reads TGCAGTGCTAGCCCCGTTGGCGGGACTGGGGCCAACGTCCTGACTTTC.

This clonotype was detected ten times or more. This chain's CDR3 is CASSVEGAGSPLHF. CDR3 bases: TGTGCCAGCAGCGTAGAAGGGGCTGGTTCACCCCTCCACTTT. The V gene is TRBV9, the J gene TRBJ1-6, with D perhaps matching TRBD1 (5 bases). V lost 0 bases, J lost 9 bases, and 10 bases lay in between. Germline CDR1 reads SGDLS; CDR2 reads YYNGEE. The CDR3 is 14 residues long.

This clonotype turned up a few times. The chain is built from TRBV5-1 and TRBJ1-2, with D possibly TRBD1 on 5 matching bases. Germline CDR1 reads SGHRS; CDR2 reads YFSETQ. The CDR3 spans 15 residues. The V gene lost 4 bases and the J gene lost 2 bases, with 15 bases spanning the gap. The CDR3 DNA is TGCGCCAGCAGCCGGGACCCACACTCAAACTATGGCTACACCTTC. It is translated as CASSRDPHSNYGYTF.

This clonotype appeared many times. The V call is TRBV11-2, the J call TRBJ2-7; 9 nucleotides align to TRBD1. This CDR3 spans 14 amino acids. V lost 3 bases, J lost 6 bases, and 6 bases stayed unmatched. The V gene's germline CDR1 is SGHAT and CDR2 FQNNGV. The CDR3 here is CASSLMGQGVEQYF. The CDR3 DNA is TGTGCCAGCAGCTTGATGGGACAGGGTGTCGAGCAGTACTTC.